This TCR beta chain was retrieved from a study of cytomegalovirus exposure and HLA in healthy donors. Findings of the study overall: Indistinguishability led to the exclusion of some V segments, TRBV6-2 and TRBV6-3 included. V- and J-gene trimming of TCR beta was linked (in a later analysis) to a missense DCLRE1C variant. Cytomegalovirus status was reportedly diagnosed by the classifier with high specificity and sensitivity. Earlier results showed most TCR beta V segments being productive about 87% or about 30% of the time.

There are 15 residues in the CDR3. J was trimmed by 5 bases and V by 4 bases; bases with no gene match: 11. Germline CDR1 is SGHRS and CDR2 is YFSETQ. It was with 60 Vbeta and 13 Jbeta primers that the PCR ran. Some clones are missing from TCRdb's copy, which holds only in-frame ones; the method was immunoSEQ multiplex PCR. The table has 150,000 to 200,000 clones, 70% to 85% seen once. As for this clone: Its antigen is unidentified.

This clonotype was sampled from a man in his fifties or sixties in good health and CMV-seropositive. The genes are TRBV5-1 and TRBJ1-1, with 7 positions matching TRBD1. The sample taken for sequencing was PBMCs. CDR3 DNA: TGCGCCAGCAGCCCTTGGGGGGACAGTAATACTGAAGCTTTCTTT. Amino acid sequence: CASSPWGDSNTEAFF.